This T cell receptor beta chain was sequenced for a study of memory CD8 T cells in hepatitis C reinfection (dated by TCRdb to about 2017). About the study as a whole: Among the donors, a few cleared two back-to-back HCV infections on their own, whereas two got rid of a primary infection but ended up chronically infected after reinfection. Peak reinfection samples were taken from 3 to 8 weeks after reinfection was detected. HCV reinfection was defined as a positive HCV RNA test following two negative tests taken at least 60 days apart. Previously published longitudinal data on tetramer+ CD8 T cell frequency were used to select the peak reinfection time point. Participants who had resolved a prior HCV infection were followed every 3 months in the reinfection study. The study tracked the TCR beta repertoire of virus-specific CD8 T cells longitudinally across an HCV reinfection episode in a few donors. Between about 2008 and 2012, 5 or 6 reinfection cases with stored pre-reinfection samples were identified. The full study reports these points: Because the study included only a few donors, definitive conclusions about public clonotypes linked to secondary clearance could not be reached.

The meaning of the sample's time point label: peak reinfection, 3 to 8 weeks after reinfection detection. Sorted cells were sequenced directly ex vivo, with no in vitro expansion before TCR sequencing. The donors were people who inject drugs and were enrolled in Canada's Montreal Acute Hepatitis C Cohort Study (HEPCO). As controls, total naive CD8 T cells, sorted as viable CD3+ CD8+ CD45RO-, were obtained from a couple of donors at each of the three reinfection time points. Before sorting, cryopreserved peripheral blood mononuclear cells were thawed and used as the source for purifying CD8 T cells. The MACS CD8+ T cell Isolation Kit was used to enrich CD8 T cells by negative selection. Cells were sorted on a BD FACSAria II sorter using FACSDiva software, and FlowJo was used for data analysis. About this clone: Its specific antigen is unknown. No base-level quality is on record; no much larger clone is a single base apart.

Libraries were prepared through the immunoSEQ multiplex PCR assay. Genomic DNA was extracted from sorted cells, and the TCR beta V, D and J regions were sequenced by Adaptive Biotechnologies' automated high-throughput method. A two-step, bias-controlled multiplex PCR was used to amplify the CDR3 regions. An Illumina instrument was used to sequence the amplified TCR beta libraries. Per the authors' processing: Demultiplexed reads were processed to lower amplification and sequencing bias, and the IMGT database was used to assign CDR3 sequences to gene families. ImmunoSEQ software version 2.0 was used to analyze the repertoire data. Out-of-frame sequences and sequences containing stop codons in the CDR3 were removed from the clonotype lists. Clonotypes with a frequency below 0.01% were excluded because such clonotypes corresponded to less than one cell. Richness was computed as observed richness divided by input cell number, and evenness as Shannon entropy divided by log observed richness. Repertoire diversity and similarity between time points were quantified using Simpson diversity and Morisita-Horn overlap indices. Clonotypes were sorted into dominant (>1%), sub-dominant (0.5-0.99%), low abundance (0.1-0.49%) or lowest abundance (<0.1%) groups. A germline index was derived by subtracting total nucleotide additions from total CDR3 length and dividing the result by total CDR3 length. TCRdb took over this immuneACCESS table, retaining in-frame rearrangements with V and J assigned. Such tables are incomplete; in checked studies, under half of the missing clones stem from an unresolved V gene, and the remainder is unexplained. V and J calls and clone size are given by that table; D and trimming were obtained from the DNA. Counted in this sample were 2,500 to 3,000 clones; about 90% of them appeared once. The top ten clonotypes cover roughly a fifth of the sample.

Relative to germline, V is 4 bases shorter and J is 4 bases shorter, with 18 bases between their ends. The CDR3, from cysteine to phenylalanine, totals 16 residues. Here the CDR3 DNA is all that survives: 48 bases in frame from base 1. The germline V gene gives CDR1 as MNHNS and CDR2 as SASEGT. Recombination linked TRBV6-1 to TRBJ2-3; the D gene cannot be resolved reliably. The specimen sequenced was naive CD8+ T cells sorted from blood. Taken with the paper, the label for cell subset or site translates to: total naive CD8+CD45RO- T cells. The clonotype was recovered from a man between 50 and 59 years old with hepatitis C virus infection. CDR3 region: CASSVRGLLPPDTQYF. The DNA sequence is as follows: TGTGCCAGCAGTGTCAGAGGCCTTCTTCCCCCAGATACGCAGTATTTT.